This T cell receptor beta chain was sequenced in a study of CD8 T cells in ankylosing spondylitis. Regarding the study as a whole: As reported, disease-linked clones showed significant enrichment in matched ankylosing spondylitis synovial fluid. Ankylosing spondylitis blood appeared to carry a characteristic TCR beta motif of fewer than 10 highly homologous variants.

Concerning this clonotype: Antigen unknown.

In TCRdb, the 5' RACE reads were re-called with MiXCR into one record per CDR3 protein. The table shows 670,000 or so distinct CDR3 sequences, with under 20% occurring only once. The receptor was isolated from a male donor with ankylosing spondylitis. Sequencing used blood, either unsorted or a sorted T cell fraction (not recorded which).

In DNA, the CDR3 is TGTGCCTGGAGTGTGGCAAGCTATAGCAATCAGCCCCAGCATTTT. This encodes CAWSVASYSNQPQHF. This chain joins TRBV30 and TRBJ1-5; the D is unclear. The CDR3 contains 15 residues. The germline CDR1 and CDR2 sequences are GTSNPN and SVGIG (reference sequence). V lost 0 bases, J lost 0 bases, and 9 bases lay in between.